Presented here are 9 T cell receptor beta chains from one specimen sequenced in a study of shared clonotypes between healthy human individuals. Here immunoSEQ multiplex PCR was the method, and the copy in TCRdb shows in-frame clones only, minus some. The sample shows 550,000 to 700,000 clones, about 80% of them seen only once. Sequenced input: memory CD4+ T cells sorted from blood. Subset reported: CD45RA-negative fraction. The origin of the receptors is a woman in her thirties in good health.

J is TRBJ2-1 and V is TRBV29-1; 10 positions match TRBD2. Losses at the gene ends were 7 bases for V and 3 bases for J; bases not matched to a gene: 6. Looked up from germline, CDR1 is SQVTM and CDR2 is ANQGSEA. CDR3 size: 14 residues. CDR3 in amino acids: CSGIRLAGYNEQFF. CDR3 nucleotide sequence: TGCAGCGGCATCAGACTAGCGGGCTACAATGAGCAGTTCTTC.

This clone was picked up a small number of times. J is TRBJ1-1 and V is TRBV18, with a weak D call TRBD1 (6 bases). Germline CDR1 reads KGHSH; CDR2 reads LQKENI. CDR3 length equals 13 residues. V was cut by 5 bases and J by 3 bases, with 10 bases left in between. The CDR3 coding sequence is TGTGCCAGCTCAACAGGGCTTGACACTGAAGCTTTCTTT. The encoded protein is CASSTGLDTEAFF.

The chain joins TRBV18 to TRBJ1-1; 7 bases match TRBD1. Germline CDR1 reads KGHSH; CDR2 reads LQKENI. The J segment lost 4 bases and the V segment lost 2 bases, leaving 4 bases of the junction unmatched. This CDR3 has 14 residues. The CDR3 region has the DNA TGTGCCAGCTCACCATCGACAGGGCTCACTGAAGCTTTCTTT. Encoded protein: CASSPSTGLTEAFF.

The V call is TRBV11-3, the J call TRBJ2-1; 12 bases agree with TRBD1. With V trimmed by 5 bases and J by 6 bases, 2 bases remained unmatched. This CDR3 spans 14 amino acids. Germline V lookup: CDR1 SGHNT, CDR2 YENEEA. The CDR3 DNA sequence: TGTGCCAGCAGCGGGACAGGGGGCCTCAATGAGCAGTTCTTC. It yields the protein CASSGTGGLNEQFF.

About this clone itself: With a much larger clone just one base away, this may be a read error. This sample includes further DNA sequences coding for the same CDR3. The chain has TRBV28 and TRBJ2-7, with 14 bases fitting TRBD2. Trimming took 6 bases from V and 4 from J; bases not matched to a gene: 5. Germline CDR1 and CDR2: MDHEN and SYDVKM. The CDR3 has 15 amino acids. In nucleotides, the CDR3 is TGTGCCAGCAGCCCCGGGACTAGCGGGAGTTACGAGCAGTACTTC. Its translation: CASSPGTSGSYEQYF.

The CDR3 is CASSVGRPGNEQYF. Written as DNA, the CDR3 is TGTGCCAGCTCAGTGGGGCGCCCCGGGAACGAGCAGTACTTC. The rearrangement uses TRBV18 and TRBJ2-7, with D perhaps given as TRBD1 or TRBD2 (5 bases each). V was clipped by 5 bases and J by 5 bases, with 16 bases between them. The V gene's germline CDR1 is KGHSH and CDR2 LQKENI. This CDR3 has 14 amino acids.

V is TRBV6-1 and J is TRBJ2-7; D tentatively fits TRBD1 or TRBD2 (6 bases each). This CDR3 spans 15 amino acids. Germline loops: CDR1 MNHNS, CDR2 SASEGT. V was shortened by 2 bases and J by 2 bases, with 13 bases between the two germline ends. The CDR3 loop is CASSELRGATYEQYF. The CDR3 coding sequence is TGTGCCAGCAGTGAACTAAGGGGGGCCACCTACGAGCAGTACTTC.

The chain is built from TRBV29-1 and TRBJ1-2; a possible D gene is TRBD1 (5 bases). The CDR3 is 14 amino acids. CDR1 SQVTM and CDR2 ANQGSEA come from the germline V gene. V shed 4 bases and J shed 8 bases, with 20 bases lying between them. CDR3 DNA: TGCAGCGTTGTTCCGGGGACGGCAAAGGAGGGCTACACCTTC. This sequence encodes CSVVPGTAKEGYTF.

The gene calls are TRBV4-1 and TRBJ2-1; D uncertain. This CDR3 spans 14 amino acids. Trimming took 4 bases from V and 5 from J, leaving 12 bases between them. Germline V lookup: CDR1 MGHRA, CDR2 YSYEKL. The CDR3 sequence: CASSRGPGNNEQFF. CDR3 in DNA: TGCGCCAGCAGCCGAGGACCCGGAAACAATGAGCAGTTCTTC.